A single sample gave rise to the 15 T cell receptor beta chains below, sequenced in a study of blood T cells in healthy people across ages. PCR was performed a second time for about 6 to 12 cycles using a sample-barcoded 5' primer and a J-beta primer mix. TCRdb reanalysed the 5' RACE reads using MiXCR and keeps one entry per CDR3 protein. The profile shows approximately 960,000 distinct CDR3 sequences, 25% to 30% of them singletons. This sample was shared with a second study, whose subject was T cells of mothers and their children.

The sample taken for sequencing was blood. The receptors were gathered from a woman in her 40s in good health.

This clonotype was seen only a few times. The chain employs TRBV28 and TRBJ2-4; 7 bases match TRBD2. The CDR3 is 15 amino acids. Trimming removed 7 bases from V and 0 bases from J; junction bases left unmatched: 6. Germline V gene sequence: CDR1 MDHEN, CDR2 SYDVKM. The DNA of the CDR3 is TGTGCCAGCAAGGTTGGGGGGGGAGCCAAAAACATTCAGTACTTC. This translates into CASKVGGGAKNIQYF.

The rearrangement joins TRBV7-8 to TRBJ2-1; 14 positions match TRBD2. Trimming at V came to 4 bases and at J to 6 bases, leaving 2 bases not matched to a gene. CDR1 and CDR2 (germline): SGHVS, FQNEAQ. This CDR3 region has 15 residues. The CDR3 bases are TGTGCCAGCAGCTGGACTAGCGGGGGGTTCAATGAGCAGTTCTTC. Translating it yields CASSWTSGGFNEQFF.

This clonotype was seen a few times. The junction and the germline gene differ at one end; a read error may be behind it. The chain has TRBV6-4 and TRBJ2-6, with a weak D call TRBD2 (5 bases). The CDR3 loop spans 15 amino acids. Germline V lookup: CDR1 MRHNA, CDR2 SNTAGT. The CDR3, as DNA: TGTGCCAACAGTGACGGAGGCCCTGGGGCCAACGTCCTGACTTTC. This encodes CANSDGGPGANVLTF.

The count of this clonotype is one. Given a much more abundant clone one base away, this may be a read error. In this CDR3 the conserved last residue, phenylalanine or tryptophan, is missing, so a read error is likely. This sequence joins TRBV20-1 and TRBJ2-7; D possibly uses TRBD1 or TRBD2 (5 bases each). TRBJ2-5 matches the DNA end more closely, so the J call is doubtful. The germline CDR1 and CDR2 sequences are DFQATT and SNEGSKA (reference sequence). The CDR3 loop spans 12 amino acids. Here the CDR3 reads CSATGRIGTQYC. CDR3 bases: TGCAGTGCTACGGGACGGATCGGGACCCAGTACTGC.

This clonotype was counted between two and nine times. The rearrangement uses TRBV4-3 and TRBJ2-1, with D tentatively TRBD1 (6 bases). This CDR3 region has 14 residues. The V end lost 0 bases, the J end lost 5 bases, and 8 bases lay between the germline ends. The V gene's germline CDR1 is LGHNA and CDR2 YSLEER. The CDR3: CASSQDDRNNEQFF. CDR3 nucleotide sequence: TGCGCCAGCAGCCAAGACGACAGGAACAATGAGCAGTTCTTC.

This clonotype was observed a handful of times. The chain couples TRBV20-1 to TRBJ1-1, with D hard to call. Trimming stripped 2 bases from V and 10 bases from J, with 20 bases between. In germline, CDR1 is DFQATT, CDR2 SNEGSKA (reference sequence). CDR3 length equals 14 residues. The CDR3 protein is CSARQPGQISAAFF. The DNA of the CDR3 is TGCAGTGCTAGACAGCCGGGCCAAATAAGTGCAGCTTTCTTT.

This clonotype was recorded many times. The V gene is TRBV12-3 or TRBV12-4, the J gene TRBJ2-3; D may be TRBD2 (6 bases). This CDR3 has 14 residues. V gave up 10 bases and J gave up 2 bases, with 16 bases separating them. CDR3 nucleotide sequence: TGTGCCACCAATAGCGGTTCCCCCACAGATACGCAGTATTTT. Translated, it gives CATNSGSPTDTQYF.

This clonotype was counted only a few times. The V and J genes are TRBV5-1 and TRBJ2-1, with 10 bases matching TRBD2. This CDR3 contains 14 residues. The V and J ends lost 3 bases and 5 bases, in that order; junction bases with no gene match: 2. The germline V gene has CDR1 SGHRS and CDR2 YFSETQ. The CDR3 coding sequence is TGCGCCAGCAGCTGGACTAGCGGTCACAATGAGCAGTTCTTC. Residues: CASSWTSGHNEQFF.

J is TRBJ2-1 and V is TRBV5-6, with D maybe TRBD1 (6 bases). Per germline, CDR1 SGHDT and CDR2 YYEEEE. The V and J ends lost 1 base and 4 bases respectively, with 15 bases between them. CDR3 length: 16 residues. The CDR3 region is CASSLRAGDGYNEQFF. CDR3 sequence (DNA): TGTGCCAGCAGCTTGAGGGCAGGGGATGGGTACAATGAGCAGTTCTTC.

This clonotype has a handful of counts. DNA for the CDR3: TGTGCCAGCAGTTACTCGCGGGGTAGTCAGCCCCAGCATTTT. It yields the protein CASSYSRGSQPQHF. V usage is TRBV6-2 or TRBV6-3 and J usage is TRBJ1-5; no definite D call. The V gene lost 0 bases and the J gene lost 6 bases, with 9 bases spanning the gap. The CDR3 is made up of 14 amino acids. Per the germline V gene, CDR1 is MNHEY and CDR2 is SVGEGT.

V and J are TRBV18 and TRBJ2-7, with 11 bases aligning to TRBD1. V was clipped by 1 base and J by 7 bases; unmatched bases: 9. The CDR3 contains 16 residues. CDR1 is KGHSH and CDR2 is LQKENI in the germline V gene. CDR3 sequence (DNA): TGTGCCAGCTCACCACTTGGGTCGGGACAGGGGGAAGAGCAGTACTTC. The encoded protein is CASSPLGSGQGEEQYF. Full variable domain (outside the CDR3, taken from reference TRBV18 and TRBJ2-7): NAGVMQNPRHLVRRRGQEARLRCSPMKGHSHVYWYRQLPEEGLKFMVYLQKENIIDESGMPKERFSAEFPKEGPSILRIQQVVRGDSAAYFCASSPLGSGQGEEQYFGPGTRLTVT.

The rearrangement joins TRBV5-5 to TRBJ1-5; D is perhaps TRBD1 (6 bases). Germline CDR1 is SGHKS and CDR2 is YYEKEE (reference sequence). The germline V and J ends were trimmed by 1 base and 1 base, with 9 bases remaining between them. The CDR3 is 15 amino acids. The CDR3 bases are TGTGCCAGCAGCTTGATCACAGGGAGCAATCAGCCCCAGCATTTT. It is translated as CASSLITGSNQPQHF. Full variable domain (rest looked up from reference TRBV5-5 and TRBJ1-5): DAGVTQSPTHLIKTRGQQVTLRCSPISGHKSVSWYQQVLGQGPQFIFQYYEKEERGRGNFPDRFSARQFPNYSSELNVNALLLGDSALYLCASSLITGSNQPQHFGDGTRLSIL.

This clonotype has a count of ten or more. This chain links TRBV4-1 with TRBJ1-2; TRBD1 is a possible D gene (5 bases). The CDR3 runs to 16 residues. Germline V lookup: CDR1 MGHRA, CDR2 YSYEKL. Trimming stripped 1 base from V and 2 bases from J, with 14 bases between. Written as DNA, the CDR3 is TGCGCCAGCAGCCAAGCCCAAGCTGGGGGGAACTATGGCTACACCTTC. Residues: CASSQAQAGGNYGYTF.

CDR3 amino acids: CAVQDRGTEAFF. The CDR3 nucleotides are TGTGCCGTCCAGGACCGGGGGACTGAAGCTTTCTTT. This chain links TRBV12-3 or TRBV12-4 with TRBJ1-1, with a weak D call TRBD1 (5 bases). Trimming pared 11 bases from V and 5 bases from J, leaving 15 bases between. The length of the CDR3 is 12 residues.

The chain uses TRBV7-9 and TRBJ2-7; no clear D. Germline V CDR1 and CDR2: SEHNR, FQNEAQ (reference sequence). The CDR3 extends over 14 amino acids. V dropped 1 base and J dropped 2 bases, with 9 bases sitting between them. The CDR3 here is CASSLDAPTYEQYF. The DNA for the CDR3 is TGTGCCAGCAGCTTAGATGCTCCTACCTACGAGCAGTACTTC.